This T cell receptor (beta chain) was observed in a study of cytotoxic CD8 clonotypes in ibrutinib-treated CLL (dated by TCRdb to the early 2020s). Background on the whole study: The cohort had about a dozen relapsed/refractory and 15 treatment-naive patients; fewer than 18 were IGHV unmutated. Response samples were obtained after a median of 12 months of treatment, with a range of about 6 to 36 months. Responses were partial in roughly 24 patients and complete in 2; after median around 66 months follow-up, some 14 stayed in remission and 12 progressed. Every remission and progressive disease sample was obtained while ibrutinib was still being received by the patients. Samples averaged approximately 260,000 productive templates and 94,082 productive rearrangements. Longitudinal samples were obtainable from about 30% of the roughly 86 participants in the trial. Cryopreserved peripheral blood mononuclear cells were obtained prior to treatment, at the time of response, and at either disease progression or sustained remission. The research as a whole found: Sustained-remission and progressing patients did not have matched sampling times, and lymph node repertoires were not examined. Public clonotypes were rare and either shrank or stayed stable during treatment, and the rise in clonality at ibrutinib response reflected expansion of private clonotypes. At ibrutinib response clonality went up, during sustained remission it held steady, and at progression it dropped back toward baseline. Baseline clonality exceeded that of age-matched healthy donors and correlated strongly with circulating CD8+ T-cell counts.

Sample time point, as interpreted from the label and publication: 12 months on ibrutinib. For TCR beta library preparation, about 2 micrograms of genomic DNA was extracted from cryopreserved PBMCs. Longitudinal blood samples from CLL patients on ibrutinib monotherapy were analyzed using high-throughput TCR beta sequencing. The patients were enrolled in a single-center, open-label phase 2 trial of ibrutinib monotherapy. Trimming accounts for 1 base at V and 4 bases at J, while the number of junction bases matched to no gene is 5. The CDR3, cysteine through phenylalanine, is 15 amino acids long. Kept here is only the CDR3 DNA, which spans 45 bases and is read in frame from base 1. As encoded in the germline V gene, CDR1 is SGHTA while CDR2 is FQGNSA. Each clonotype received, on average, around 10x coverage in deep resolution sequencing performed on a MiSeq, where the target depth lay between 1 in 1 million and 1 in 200,000 T cells. The immunoSEQ hsTCRB Kit was used to generate the TCR beta libraries. In the authors' own workflow: The data were analyzed with ImmunoSEQ Analyzer and ImmunoSEQ Data Assistant, and V, D and J gene assignments followed IMGT definitions. Clonality was computed as one minus normalized Shannon entropy of productive rearrangement frequencies, ranging from 0 to 1. Only overrepresented clonotypes making up at least 0.05% of the repertoire of each patient were included in the public clonotype analysis. Repertoires from roughly 13 age-matched healthy donors in immuneACCESS were used as clonality controls. Held by TCRdb, this immuneACCESS table contains in-frame sequences only and omits some clones. Under half of the omission traces to an unresolved V gene where checked; the cause of the rest is unknown. D and trimming were read from the DNA, whereas the V and J calls and clone size are those reported in that table. The table for this sample lists 150,000 or so clones; 81% of them were counted only once. The ten most abundant clones make up roughly 1.9% of the sample.

As regards this clone: The antigen it binds to is not known. Within one base of it there is no much larger clone, and no base qualities were kept.

This TCR was recovered from a human donor with chronic lymphocytic leukemia. The chain employs TRBV7-2 and TRBJ2-5, with 8 bases in between that match TRBD2. The input for sequencing was PBMCs, taken after 12 months of ibrutinib treatment. The sequence in DNA is TGTGCCAGCAGCTTAGGCGCGGGGGGCGTAGAGACCCAGTACTTC. Translated, this is CASSLGAGGVETQYF.